This T cell receptor beta chain was identified during a study of cytotoxic CD8 clonotypes in ibrutinib-treated CLL. Regarding the study as a whole: Clonality (at baseline) was higher than in age-matched healthy donors and tracked circulating CD8+ T-cell counts.

Germline trimming cut 7 bases from V and 6 bases from J; bases unmatched to any gene: 12. The CDR3 spans 16 residues. CDR1 and CDR2 from the germline V gene are SGHRS and YFSETQ. Investigators sought sequencing depths of between 1 in 200,000 and 1 in 1 million T cells. TCRdb's table, derived via immunoSEQ multiplex PCR, lists solely in-frame clones and lacks some. Among more than 85,000 clones, around four fifths were seen once, and the ten largest hold 32%. The sample holds one count of this clone. The target antigen is unknown. This TCR came from a human donor with chronic lymphocytic leukemia. The chain couples TRBV5-1 to TRBJ2-6, with TRBD2 matching 8 bases. The input for sequencing was PBMCs, taken after 12 months of ibrutinib treatment. The CDR3 loop is CASRPSSGASANVLTF. DNA of the CDR3: TGCGCCAGCCGCCCTAGTAGCGGGGCGTCGGCCAACGTCCTGACTTTC.